The clone carrying this T cell receptor beta chain was picked up many times. Its cognate antigen is unknown. Germline lookup yields CDR1 DFQATT and CDR2 SNEGSKA (reference sequence). This CDR3 region has 16 residues. The V and J ends lost 0 bases and 3 bases, in that order; junction bases with no gene match: 6. This sample is part of a study of regulatory T cells in long-lasting Graves disease. Broader study findings: Limited sample numbers may have lowered accuracy. The study found TRBV28, TRBJ1-2 and TRBJ2-5 favored in persistent disease.

The time point is: newly diagnosed GD, antithyroid drugs for less than 3 months. RNA extracted from PBMCs served as the sequencing template. EDTA tubes were used for drawing approximately 8.4 milliliters of peripheral blood. HTBI primers from iRepertoire and Arm-PCR of CDR3 regions yielded the TCR beta libraries. A single record per CDR3 protein comes from TCRdb applying MiXCR to the multiplex PCR reads. In the table there are hundreds of thousands of distinct CDR3 sequences, over 15% of which are singletons. These data also formed part of another study, on T cells in Graves' hyperthyroidism and ophthalmopathy. That source reports: The blood repertoire included most of the expanded thyroid clonotypes above 0.001.

Specimen: peripheral blood mononuclear cells (PBMCs), collected at new diagnosis, from a patient treated with antithyroid drugs. This receptor was obtained from a man in his forties with Graves disease. This sequence joins TRBV20-1 and TRBJ2-1; the match to TRBD2 covers 9 bases. The CDR3 spells CSARDPGLAFYNEQFF. The CDR3 nucleotides are TGCAGTGCTAGAGATCCGGGACTAGCTTTCTACAATGAGCAGTTCTTC.